One T cell receptor beta chain is described in this entry. As yet, its antigen is unknown. TCRdb independently ran MiXCR on the 5' RACE reads; one entry per CDR3 protein. The sample yields approximately 300,000 distinct CDR3 sequences, more than 15% seen once. The CDR3 covers 17 residues. Trimming cost V 0 bases and J 4 bases; bases outside gene matches: 7. The germline gives CDR1 SGHDN, CDR2 FVKESK. This sample was included in a study of T-cell memory formation after mild COVID-19. General study results and limits: Clones shrinking between day 15 and 85 showed a balanced CD4/CD8 split, and those that grew later tilted toward CD4+.

This sequence was found in a man younger than 35 who had mild COVID-19 (a few samples of this study predate the infection). Cell type and time point are not known. The rearrangement joins TRBV14 to TRBJ2-3; 10 nucleotides align to TRBD1. The sequencing sample was made of PBMCs or a T cell subset sorted from them (not recorded which). CDR3 loop: CASSQDLRTGGSDTQYF. In nucleotides, the CDR3 is TGTGCCAGCAGCCAAGATCTCAGGACAGGGGGATCAGATACGCAGTATTTT. Complete variable domain (other parts from reference TRBV14 and TRBJ2-3): EAGVTQFPSHSVIEKGQTVTLRCDPISGHDNLYWYRRVMGKEIKFLLHFVKESKQDESGMPNNRFLAERTGGTYSTLKVQPAELEDSGVYFCASSQDLRTGGSDTQYFGPGTRLTVL.